This T cell receptor beta chain originates from a study of control samples from healthy donors and cancer patients. The CDR3 has 14 residues. Germline V gene sequence: CDR1 MNHNY, CDR2 SVGAGI (reference sequence). Unmatched junction bases numbered 4, after V lost 4 bases and J lost 2 bases. Concerning this clone itself: Other DNA sequences in the same sample also yield this CDR3.

Produced via immunoSEQ multiplex PCR; TCRdb's table is partial and in-frame only. The data show 40,000 to 55,000 clones, 85% to 95% seen once. This chain joins TRBV6-6 and TRBJ1-2; 7 nucleotides align to TRBD1. The sequence was obtained from a woman in her 50s with head and neck cancer. The sequenced sample consisted of PBMCs. CDR3 amino acids: CASSSGTANYGYTF. The CDR3 coding sequence is TGTGCCAGCAGTTCCGGGACAGCCAACTATGGCTACACCTTC.